This T cell receptor (beta chain) comes out of a study of T cells in Graves' hyperthyroidism and ophthalmopathy. Study details: Peripheral blood was secured at the point of initial diagnosis, before any treatment.

This clonotype was counted ten times or more. As yet, its antigen is unknown. RNA transcripts were the template for amplifying TCR beta CDR3 regions. First-round RT-PCR of the TCR CDR3 relied on the HTBI primer set. TCRdb reprocessed the multiplex PCR reads via MiXCR and lists one record per CDR3 protein. The repertoire holds some 650,000 distinct CDR3 sequences, with 16% as singletons. This CDR3 is built from 16 residues. CDR1 is WSHSY, CDR2 SAAADI, per germline. The V gene lost 2 bases and the J gene lost 2 bases, with 13 bases spanning the gap. General study results and limits: Separation of ophthalmopathy from stable hyperthyroidism was achieved by a 13 V-J model. The blood repertoire included most of the expanded thyroid clonotypes above 0.001.

Material for sequencing was blood. This receptor was obtained from a woman between 40 and 55 years old with Graves' ophthalmopathy. This chain joins TRBV10-2 and TRBJ1-3; D perhaps matches TRBD1 (6 bases). CDR3 sequence reads: CASSETTGKPGNTIYF. CDR3 DNA: TGCGCCAGCAGTGAGACTACAGGGAAACCTGGAAACACCATATATTTT.